These 26 T cell receptor beta chains came from one sample sequenced in a study of beta chain features in type 1 diabetes. Of the isolated RNA, all was reverse transcribed, and so the sequenced material was expressed TCRB transcripts. Here immunoSEQ multiplex PCR was the method, and the copy in TCRdb shows in-frame clones only, minus some. The table lists about 40,000 clones, 50% of them singletons. The sequenced sample consisted of stem cell memory CD4+ T cells from blood. Receptors originate from a woman aged 25-40 years in good health.

The J gene is TRBJ2-1, the V gene TRBV19; 14 bases map to TRBD2. There are 20 residues in the CDR3. Trimming cost V 6 bases and J 5 bases; bases outside gene matches: 18. The V gene's germline CDR1 is LNHDA and CDR2 SQIVND (reference sequence). CDR3 amino acids: CASRMRAFGLAGGRDNEQFF. CDR3 coding DNA: TGTGCCAGTAGGATGCGGGCTTTCGGACTAGCGGGAGGTAGGGACAATGAGCAGTTCTTC.

This chain connects TRBV7-2 to TRBJ2-2, with 8 bases aligning to TRBD1. Germline V gene lookup returns CDR1 SGHTA and CDR2 FQGNSA. J was trimmed by 6 bases and V by 5 bases; bases with no gene match: 11. The CDR3 sequence is 16 residues long. CDR3 nucleotides: TGTGCCAGCAGCCGAAACTTCGGGACAGGCCCCGGGGAGCTGTTTTTT. Amino acids: CASSRNFGTGPGELFF.

CDR3 in DNA: TGTGCCAGCAGCTTAGGACTATCCACCGATGAGCAGTTCTTC. This encodes CASSLGLSTDEQFF. The chain joins TRBV7-8 to TRBJ2-1, with a tentative D call TRBD2 (5 bases). Trimming left V 1 base short and J 8 bases short, with 12 bases between. Per the germline V gene, CDR1 is SGHVS and CDR2 is FQNEAQ. CDR3 size: 14 residues.

This clone was counted once. This sequence joins TRBV29-1 and TRBJ1-2; possible D gene TRBD1, 6 bases. The length of the CDR3 is 12 residues. Per the germline V gene, CDR1 is SQVTM and CDR2 is ANQGSEA. Trimming cost V 7 bases and J 4 bases, with 13 bases left between them. The CDR3 nucleotides read TGCAGCGCGCTCACAGGGACCTATGGCTACACCTTC. Translated: CSALTGTYGYTF.

This chain uses TRBV30 with TRBJ1-1, with TRBD1 matching over 8 bases. Germline V gene sequence: CDR1 GTSNPN, CDR2 SVGIG (reference sequence). V dropped 5 bases and J dropped 1; count of bases not matched to a gene: 6. The CDR3 length is 14 residues. The CDR3: CAWGLGTGNTEAFF. CDR3 DNA sequence: TGTGCCTGGGGGCTCGGGACAGGGAACACTGAAGCTTTCTTT. Complete variable domain (other parts from reference TRBV30 and TRBJ1-1): SQTIHQWPATLVQPVGSPLSLECTVEGTSNPNLYWYRQAAGRGLQLLFYSVGIGQISSEVPQNLSASRPQDRQFILSSKKLLLSDSGFYLCAWGLGTGNTEAFFGQGTRLTVV.

The rearrangement links TRBV28 to TRBJ1-2; D gene ambiguous. CDR1 is MDHEN and CDR2 is SYDVKM in the germline V gene. The CDR3 totals 19 residues. The germline V and J ends were trimmed by 6 bases and 1 base, with 27 bases remaining between them. The CDR3 DNA is TGTGCCAGCAGCCACAGATTTGGAAGCAGCTCTAACCTTAACTATGGCTACACCTTC. Residues: CASSHRFGSSSNLNYGYTF.

This sequence joins TRBV5-1 and TRBJ1-1; D is undetermined. The CDR3 runs to 14 residues. Trimming cost V 4 bases and J 4 bases, with 14 bases left between them. Germline-derived CDR1 and CDR2 are SGHRS and YFSETQ. CDR3 residues: CASSPGETITEAFF. CDR3 in DNA: TGCGCCAGCAGCCCCGGGGAGACGATCACTGAAGCTTTCTTT.

There are a few counts of this clone. The J gene is TRBJ2-3, the V gene TRBV5-4; TRBD1 matches 7 bases. Germline V gene sequence: CDR1 SGHNT, CDR2 YYREEE (reference sequence). The CDR3 has 16 residues. V trimming: 4 bases; J trimming: 0 bases; junction bases outside the gene matches: 8. The CDR3 spells CASSPTGRKSTDTQYF. The CDR3 bases are TGTGCCAGCAGCCCGACAGGGCGAAAAAGCACAGATACGCAGTATTTT.

This clone has a handful of counts. The genes are TRBV7-6 and TRBJ2-5; D remains unclear. CDR1 and CDR2 from the germline V gene are SGHVS and FNYEAQ. V lost 5 bases and J 2 bases, leaving 9 bases between the germline ends. This CDR3 spans 13 amino acids. CDR3 region: CASSHRRQETQYF. CDR3 DNA: TGTGCCAGCAGCCACCGTCGGCAAGAGACCCAGTACTTC.

The chain links TRBV10-3 to TRBJ2-1; TRBD2 matches at 14 bases. The CDR3 loop spans 17 amino acids. Germline V lookup: CDR1 ENHRY, CDR2 SYGVKD. The J segment lost 2 bases and the V segment lost 4 bases, leaving 4 bases of the junction unmatched. CDR3 in DNA: TGTGCCATCAGTGGGGGACTAGCGGGGGTCACCTACAATGAGCAGTTCTTC. Its translation is CAISGGLAGVTYNEQFF.

This clone was recorded many times. This chain connects TRBV14 to TRBJ2-6; a possible D gene is TRBD1 (5 bases). CDR3 length: 16 amino acids. From germline, CDR1 is SGHDN and CDR2 FVKESK. V lost 0 bases and J 3 bases, leaving 9 bases between the germline ends. The CDR3 spells CASSQDVGLGANVLTF. CDR3 coding DNA: TGTGCCAGCAGCCAAGATGTGGGGCTTGGGGCCAACGTCCTGACTTTC.

This clone came up a few times. The rearrangement joins TRBV30 to TRBJ2-2; 8 bases are shared with TRBD1. The V gene's germline CDR1 is GTSNPN and CDR2 SVGIG (reference sequence). The length of the CDR3 is 13 residues. The V gene end was trimmed by 4 bases and the J gene end by 7 bases; junction bases not matched to a gene: 5. The CDR3 region has the DNA TGTGCCTGGACTTCAGGGGGCGGCGGGGAGCTGTTTTTT. This translates into CAWTSGGGGELFF.

This clone was found once. The V call is TRBV10-3, the J call TRBJ2-5, with D possibly being TRBD1 (5 bases). Germline values: CDR1 ENHRY, CDR2 SYGVKD. This CDR3 spans 13 amino acids. V was shortened by 2 bases and J by 5 bases, with 9 bases between the two germline ends. Written as DNA, the CDR3 is TGTGCCATCAGTGAGAGTGGGGCTGAGACCCAGTACTTC. It is translated as CAISESGAETQYF.

This clone was picked up one time. V and J are TRBV9 and TRBJ2-3, with 12 bases aligning to TRBD2. The CDR3 covers 19 residues. V gave up 4 bases and J gave up 6 bases; unmatched junction bases: 18. CDR1 is SGDLS, CDR2 YYNGEE, per germline. Written as DNA, the CDR3 is TGTGCCAGCAGCCGACGGGACTCAGCGACTAGCGGGAGAACTGATACGCAGTATTTT. It codes for CASSRRDSATSGRTDTQYF.

Comment on this clone: A read error may account for a junction end that differs from germline. The CDR3 spells CASTSQGPPVF. CDR3 sequence (DNA): TGTGCCAGCACTTCCCAGGGCCCACCTGTCTTC. The rearrangement uses TRBV6-6 and TRBJ2-7; maybe TRBD1 (5 bases). The CDR3 runs 11 residues. The germline gives CDR1 MNHNY, CDR2 SVGAGI (reference sequence).

The count of this clone is one. The CDR3, as DNA: TGTGCCAGCAGCCAAGATAGGTCGGGTCAGCCCCAGCATTTT. This sequence encodes CASSQDRSGQPQHF. The chain has TRBV4-2 and TRBJ1-5; D is uncertain. Germline lookup yields CDR1 LGHNA and CDR2 YNFKEQ. V shed 0 bases and J shed 6 bases, with 9 bases lying between them. This CDR3 has 14 amino acids.

CDR3 protein: CASGSTTVSGTDTQYF. For the CDR3, the DNA is TGTGCTAGTGGTTCCACCACGGTCTCCGGTACAGATACGCAGTATTTT. The gene calls are TRBV12-5 and TRBJ2-3; D remains ambiguous. Germline lookup yields CDR1 LGHNT and CDR2 FRNRAP. The ends were cut back, 4 bases at V and 3 bases at J, with 17 bases in the middle. The CDR3 is 16 residues long.

As concerns this clone: At the DNA level, this CDR3 is encoded by other sequences in the same sample as well. The chain uses TRBV28 and TRBJ2-3; 8 bases line up with TRBD2. Per germline, CDR1 MDHEN and CDR2 SYDVKM. This CDR3 region has 13 residues. Losses at the gene ends were 8 bases for V and 3 bases for J; bases not matched to a gene: 4. DNA of the CDR3: TGTGCCAGCCGAGGGACTAGTACAGATACGCAGTATTTT. Translation gives CASRGTSTDTQYF.

V usage is TRBV6-5 and J usage is TRBJ2-7, with 9 bases fitting TRBD1. There are 13 residues in the CDR3. Losses at the gene ends were 5 bases for V and 5 bases for J; bases not matched to a gene: 4. Germline CDR1 and CDR2: MNHEY and SVGAGI. CDR3 sequence (DNA): TGTGCCAGCAGTAGGGACAGGGACCACGAGCAGTACTTC. Its translation is CASSRDRDHEQYF.

The chain combines TRBV29-1 with TRBJ2-5, with TRBD2 matching 7 bases. CDR1 and CDR2 from the germline V gene are SQVTM and ANQGSEA. This CDR3 is built from 13 residues. V dropped 6 bases and J dropped 1; count of bases not matched to a gene: 5. The CDR3 sequence: CSVATSAQETQYF. CDR3 in DNA: TGCAGCGTGGCAACTAGCGCCCAAGAGACCCAGTACTTC.

The CDR3 sequence: CASGKDRLSYEQYF. The CDR3 coding sequence is TGTGCCAGCGGAAAGGACAGACTCTCCTACGAGCAGTACTTC. The chain employs TRBV6-1 and TRBJ2-7; TRBD1 might be the D (6 bases). The CDR3 is 14 amino acids. Trimming left V 8 bases short and J 0 bases short, with 14 bases between. The germline V gene encodes CDR1 MNHNS and CDR2 SASEGT.

In this sample, this clone turned up a few times. The J gene is TRBJ2-3, the V gene TRBV5-4; 7 nucleotides match TRBD1. The CDR3 is 15 amino acids. Germline trimming cut 5 bases from V and 2 bases from J; bases unmatched to any gene: 8. Germline V gene data show CDR1 as SGHNT and CDR2 as YYREEE (reference sequence). In DNA form, the CDR3 reads TGTGCCAGCAGACTATCGACAGGGATCACAGATACGCAGTATTTT. Amino acids: CASRLSTGITDTQYF.

The rearrangement joins TRBV7-6 to TRBJ2-5, with TRBD2 matching over 10 bases. The CDR3 is 16 amino acids. Germline CDR1 is SGHVS and CDR2 is FNYEAQ. The trim removed 2 bases at V and 5 bases at J, leaving 8 bases unmatched. The CDR3 is CASSLLTRAGGETQYF. As DNA, the CDR3 is TGTGCCAGCAGCTTACTCACTAGAGCGGGAGGGGAGACCCAGTACTTC.

This clone was found a few times. The V and J genes are TRBV18 and TRBJ1-1; D not resolved. The CDR3 runs to 13 residues. The V and J ends lost 2 bases and 0 bases respectively, with 4 bases between them. Germline values: CDR1 KGHSH, CDR2 LQKENI. This CDR3 reads CASSPTVNTEAFF. CDR3 nucleotides: TGTGCCAGCTCACCAACGGTGAACACTGAAGCTTTCTTT. Based on the CDR3 plus reference TRBV18 and TRBJ1-1, the full variable domain is NAGVMQNPRHLVRRRGQEARLRCSPMKGHSHVYWYRQLPEEGLKFMVYLQKENIIDESGMPKERFSAEFPKEGPSILRIQQVVRGDSAAYFCASSPTVNTEAFFGQGTRLTVV.

The rearrangement joins TRBV7-2 to TRBJ2-1, with D possibly TRBD1 on 6 matching bases. The germline V gene encodes CDR1 SGHTA and CDR2 FQGNSA. Trimming took 2 bases from V and 6 from J, leaving 14 bases between them. The CDR3 has 15 residues. The CDR3 region is CASSLSRDIVNEQFF. CDR3 coding DNA: TGTGCCAGCAGCTTATCCCGGGACATTGTCAATGAGCAGTTCTTC.

The chain has TRBV19 and TRBJ2-1; TRBD1 aligns across 9 bases. This CDR3 has 15 residues. V shed 10 bases, J shed 7 bases, and the junction held 14 bases outside the gene matches. The germline gives CDR1 LNHDA, CDR2 SQIVND (reference sequence). The CDR3 DNA reads as TGTGCCACCAAAGGGATGGACAGGGGTAGGAATGAGCAGTTCTTC. It encodes CATKGMDRGRNEQFF. Together with reference TRBV19 and TRBJ2-1, the CDR3 gives the full variable domain: DGGITQSPKYLFRKEGQNVTLSCEQNLNHDAMYWYRQDPGQGLRLIYYSQIVNDFQKGDIAEGYSVSREKKESFPLTVTSAQKNPTAFYLCATKGMDRGRNEQFFGPGTRLTVL.